The rows below give T cell receptor beta chains drawn from one sample of a study of beta chain features in type 1 diabetes. Sequencing used immunoSEQ multiplex PCR; TCRdb keeps in-frame clones, though not all of them. Counted here are approximately 240,000 clones, 16% occurring once; the ten biggest clones make up less than 0.09%. The sequenced material came from naive CD4+ T cells from blood. The receptor set was obtained from a man aged 25-40 years with type 1 diabetes. The CDR3 runs from the conserved cysteine through the conserved F or W. D genes are given only for firm matches.

D: -
V: TRBV7-2
J: TRBJ1-1
CDR3: CASTGTTEAFF

D: TRBD2
V: TRBV30
J: TRBJ2-3
CDR3: CAWSGTSGRAGRRDTQYF

D: -
V: TRBV4-3
J: TRBJ2-5
CDR3: CASSQDEAGWTQYF

D: TRBD1
V: TRBV28
J: TRBJ2-1
CDR3: CASSLGGTGSYNEQFF

D: -
V: TRBV11-1
J: TRBJ2-1
CDR3: CASSPRGNDEQFF

D: TRBD2
V: TRBV14
J: TRBJ2-3
CDR3: CASSQGTGLPTDTQYF

D: TRBD2
V: TRBV7-2
J: TRBJ2-3
CDR3: CASSSAGGRTDTQYF

D: -
V: TRBV28
J: TRBJ2-1
CDR3: CASRFTDRKQFF

D: TRBD1
V: TRBV18
J: TRBJ2-5
CDR3: CASSPNRGAETQYF

D: TRBD1
V: TRBV18
J: TRBJ1-1
CDR3: CASSPDRVAAFF

D: -
V: TRBV2
J: TRBJ1-2
CDR3: CASSERPADDGYGYTF

D: TRBD1
V: TRBV29-1
J: TRBJ2-7
CDR3: CSARPAQGDYEQYF

D: -
V: TRBV28
J: TRBJ2-2
CDR3: CASSPHRDTGELFF

D: -
V: TRBV12-5
J: TRBJ1-1
CDR3: CASGSSGGTEAFF

D: TRBD2
V: TRBV12-5
J: TRBJ2-1
CDR3: CASGSGASSYNEQFF

D: -
V: TRBV7-2
J: TRBJ2-1
CDR3: CASSRREYNEQFF

D: TRBD1
V: TRBV7-2
J: TRBJ2-3
CDR3: CASSPGQATDTQYF

D: TRBD1
V: TRBV28
J: TRBJ2-2
CDR3: CASYWTTGAGELFF

D: -
V: TRBV5-1
J: TRBJ2-5
CDR3: CASSFGQQETQYF

D: TRBD1
V: TRBV30
J: TRBJ1-5
CDR3: CAWDREVGSNQPQHF

D: -
V: TRBV14
J: TRBJ2-1
CDR3: CASATYNEQFF

D: -
V: TRBV15
J: TRBJ1-5
CDR3: CATSPNSNQPQHF

D: -
V: TRBV7-9
J: TRBJ2-3
CDR3: CASSLGGSPDTQYF

D: -
V: TRBV29-1
J: TRBJ2-5
CDR3: CSGWGPQETQYF

D: TRBD2
V: TRBV7-9
J: TRBJ2-3
CDR3: CASSLLRGDTDTQYF

D: -
V: TRBV30
J: TRBJ1-2
CDR3: CAWSVRTLLNYGYTF

D: TRBD1
V: TRBV10-3
J: TRBJ2-1
CDR3: CAISGTGMGNEQFF

D: -
V: TRBV10-3
J: TRBJ2-2
CDR3: CAISERVANTGELFF

D: -
V: TRBV29-1
J: TRBJ1-4
CDR3: CSVETTGTKLFF

D: -
V: TRBV5-1
J: TRBJ1-1
CDR3: CASGTSGTEAFF

D: TRBD1
V: TRBV5-4
J: TRBJ1-3
CDR3: CASSSGQGGGNTIYF

D: -
V: TRBV30
J: TRBJ1-5
CDR3: CAWSVLRGGHQPQHF

D: -
V: TRBV29-1
J: TRBJ2-5
CDR3: CSHRQMQETQYF

D: -
V: TRBV6-1
J: TRBJ2-7
CDR3: CASKGLPREQYF

D: -
V: TRBV28
J: TRBJ2-5
CDR3: CASTGSRETQYF

D: TRBD2
V: TRBV4-1
J: TRBJ2-7
CDR3: CASSQDGTRRYEQYF

D: TRBD1
V: TRBV28
J: TRBJ1-2
CDR3: CASISGQDYGYTF

D: -
V: TRBV5-1
J: TRBJ1-1
CDR3: CASSAVPGQFTEAFF

D: TRBD2
V: TRBV9
J: TRBJ2-1
CDR3: CASSVAGLAVNEQFF

D: TRBD1
V: TRBV29-1
J: TRBJ1-1
CDR3: CSAWPGGGTEAFF

D: -
V: TRBV9
J: TRBJ2-4
CDR3: CASSVRTAKNIQYF

D: TRBD2
V: TRBV7-9
J: TRBJ2-7
CDR3: CASSLALAGGPVEQYF

D: -
V: TRBV14
J: TRBJ1-2
CDR3: CASSTVYGYTF

D: -
V: TRBV9
J: TRBJ1-4
CDR3: CASSATGRDEKLFF

D: TRBD2
V: TRBV10-3
J: TRBJ2-7
CDR3: CATGAPTSGRANEQYF